The rows below give T cell receptor beta chains drawn from one sample of a study of T cell responses to AZD1222 COVID-19 vaccine. The assay was immunoSEQ multiplex PCR, and TCRdb's table has in-frame clones only and misses some. Counted here are around 150,000 clones, about 92% occurring once; the ten biggest clones make up 1.3%. Sample: peripheral blood, taken 28 days after the second AZD1222 dose. The receptors come from an adult who received the AZD1222 COVID-19 vaccine. Each CDR3 is given with its conserved first and last residue.

CSALVGVNTGELFF,TRBV29-1,TRBJ2-2
CASSTSRGNTEAFF,TRBV28,TRBJ1-1
CASSPGWSQPQHF,TRBV28,TRBJ1-5
CASSSLGGNTEAFF,TRBV28,TRBJ1-1
CASPTEVSNYGYTF,TRBV19,TRBJ1-2
CASSFTGTSGGETQYF,TRBV7-2,TRBJ2-5
CASSLEYWQGMFNEQFF,TRBV5-1,TRBJ2-1
CASSQEDRGQGYGYTF,TRBV4-1,TRBJ1-2
CASSLDRGPTGELFF,TRBV19,TRBJ2-2
CSAEGDYGYTF,TRBV20-1,TRBJ1-2
CASSGRMNTEAFF,TRBV7-2,TRBJ1-1
CASSQGVARELFF,TRBV4-2,TRBJ2-2
CASSSSTEAFF,TRBV7-6,TRBJ1-1
CASSWDRGSSNEQFF,TRBV7-6,TRBJ2-1
CASSWGRNTGELFF,TRBV7-2,TRBJ2-2
CASSHSMRGGTDTQYF,TRBV3-1/TRBV3-2,TRBJ2-3
CASSYPSQPQHF,TRBV6-6,TRBJ1-5
CASSLVLNTEAFF,TRBV12-3/TRBV12-4,TRBJ1-1
CASSIDSGQGREQFF,TRBV19,TRBJ2-1
CATSRGGSYGYTF,TRBV15,TRBJ1-2
CASSEGVQGYEKLFF,TRBV2,TRBJ1-4
CASSLLLNGEQFF,TRBV27,TRBJ2-1
CASSLGSGNTIYF,TRBV23-1,TRBJ1-3
CASTGAWGVRNSPLHF,TRBV19,TRBJ1-6
CAISESKGHSTEAFF,TRBV10-3,TRBJ1-1
CASTSGTTYQETQYF,TRBV28,TRBJ2-5
CASSFRLPGYGYTF,TRBV5-6,TRBJ1-2
CASSNRQLNTEAFF,TRBV19,TRBJ1-1
CASTPGGTEAFF,TRBV7-9,TRBJ1-1
CASSQLDSGTEAFF,TRBV18,TRBJ1-1
CASSDQLAGVIDTQYF,TRBV6-1,TRBJ2-3
CASSGSGTSGTGELFF,TRBV6-1,TRBJ2-2
CASSQRPLYGYTF,TRBV14,TRBJ1-2
CASSLTTDYGYTF,TRBV5-1,TRBJ1-2
CASSPANEQFF,TRBV7-2,TRBJ2-1
CATMPGLNSPLHF,TRBV19,TRBJ1-6